This T cell receptor beta chain was retrieved from a study of cytomegalovirus exposure and HLA in healthy donors. Overall study findings and caveats: Per a prior analysis, the majority of TCR beta V segments were productive roughly 90% or roughly 30% of the time. The study assumed roughly uniform donor sequencing depth for presence/absence analyses. Researchers counted 164 TCR beta chains as cytomegalovirus-associated.

As concerns this clone: Its antigen is undetermined.

Trimming removed 5 bases from V and 1 base from J; junction bases left unmatched: 6. The CDR3 extends over 15 amino acids. The germline CDR1 and CDR2 sequences are MNHEY and SVGAGI. Primers: 60 Vbeta forward and 13 Jbeta reverse. Clones were read by immunoSEQ multiplex PCR, and TCRdb kept only the in-frame ones, dropping some. Seen here are 150,000 or so clones, 74% observed once, and the top ten hold more than 3.5%. The sequence was collected from a man aged 18-30 years in good health and CMV-seropositive. The rearrangement uses TRBV6-5 and TRBJ2-7; 9 nucleotides agree with TRBD1. Material: PBMCs. CDR3 sequence (DNA): TGTGCCAGCAGTGCCCCCGGGACAGGGTCCTACGAGCAGTACTTC. Protein: CASSAPGTGSYEQYF.